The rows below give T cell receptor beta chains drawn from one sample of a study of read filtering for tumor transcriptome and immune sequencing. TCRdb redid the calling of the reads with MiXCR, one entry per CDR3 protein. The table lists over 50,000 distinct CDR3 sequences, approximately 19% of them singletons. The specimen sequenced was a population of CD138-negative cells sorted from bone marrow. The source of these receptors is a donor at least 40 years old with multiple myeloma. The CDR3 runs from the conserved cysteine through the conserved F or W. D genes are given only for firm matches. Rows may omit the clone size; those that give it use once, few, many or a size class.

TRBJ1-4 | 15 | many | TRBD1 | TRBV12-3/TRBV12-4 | TGTGCCAGCAGTACCGGACAGGCCCGGATTGAAAAACTGTTTTTT | CASSTGQARIEKLFF
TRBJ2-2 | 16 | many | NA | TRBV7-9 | TGTGCCAGCAGCCCCATCAGTGCCGCGAACACCGGGGAGCTGTTTTTT | CASSPISAANTGELFF
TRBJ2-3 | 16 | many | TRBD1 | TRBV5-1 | TGCGCCAGCAAACTGTTTGGGGGACAGGCGTCAGATACGCAGTATTTT | CASKLFGGQASDTQYF
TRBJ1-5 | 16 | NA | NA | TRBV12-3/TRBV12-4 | TGTGTCAGCAGTCCAGCGGGCGCGAGGGGGAATCAGCCCCAGCATTTT | CVSSPAGARGNQPQHF
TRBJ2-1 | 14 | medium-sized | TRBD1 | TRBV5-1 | TGCGCCAGCAGCCGGACAGGGGAGAACAATGAGCAGTTCTTC | CASSRTGENNEQFF
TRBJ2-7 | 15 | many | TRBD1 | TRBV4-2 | TGTGCCAGCAGCCAAGGTGGGACAGGGGGCTACGAGCAGTACTTC | CASSQGGTGGYEQYF
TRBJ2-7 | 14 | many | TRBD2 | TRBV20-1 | TGCAGTGCTAGCTTAGCGGGAGTGACGCGCGAGCAGTACTTC | CSASLAGVTREQYF
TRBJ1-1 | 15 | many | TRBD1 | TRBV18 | TGTGCCAGCTCAGGACTCGGGACAGGGGGAACTGAAGCTTTCTTT | CASSGLGTGGTEAFF
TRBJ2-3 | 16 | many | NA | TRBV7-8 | TGTGCCAGCAGCACCGGGCGGGGAGTTAGGCCAGATACGCAGTATTTT | CASSTGRGVRPDTQYF
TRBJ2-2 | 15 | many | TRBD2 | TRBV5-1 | TGCGCCAGCAGCTTGCGTGCGGGAGAAGGCGGGGAGCTGTTTTTT | CASSLRAGEGGELFF
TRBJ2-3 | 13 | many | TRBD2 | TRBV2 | TGTGCCAGCCGAACTAGCGGGACAGATACGCAGTATTTT | CASRTSGTDTQYF
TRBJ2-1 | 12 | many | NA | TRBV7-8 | TGTGCCAGCAGCCCGGAGAGAGGTTCGAAGTTCTTC | CASSPERGSKFF
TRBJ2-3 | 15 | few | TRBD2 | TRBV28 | TGTGCCCACGGGGGGGATCGCTTCCGCACAGATACGCAGTATTTT | CAHGGDRFRTDTQYF
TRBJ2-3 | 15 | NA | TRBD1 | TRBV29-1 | TGCAGCGTTGGAGACGGGACAGGGTACACAGATACGCAGTATTTT | CSVGDGTGYTDTQYF
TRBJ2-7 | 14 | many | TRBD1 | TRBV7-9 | TGTGCCAGCAGCTTAGGTGACAGGGGGAACGAGCAGTACTTC | CASSLGDRGNEQYF
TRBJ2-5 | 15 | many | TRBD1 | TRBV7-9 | TGTGCCAGCAGCTCGAACAACAGGGGGCAAGAGACCCAGTACTTC | CASSSNNRGQETQYF
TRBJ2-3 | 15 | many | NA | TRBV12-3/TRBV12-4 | TGTGCCAGCAGTTCCGGGGGCACGACAACAGATACGCAGTATTTT | CASSSGGTTTDTQYF
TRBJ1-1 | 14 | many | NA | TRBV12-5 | TGTGCTAGTTCATGGCAAGGGATCGACACTGAAGCTTTCTTT | CASSWQGIDTEAFF
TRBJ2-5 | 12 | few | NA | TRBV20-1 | TGCAGTCCAGGGACCACGACGGAGACCCAGTACTTC | CSPGTTTETQYF
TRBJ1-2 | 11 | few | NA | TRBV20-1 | TGCAGTGCTTCTAGTTCATATGGCTACACCTTC | CSASSSYGYTF
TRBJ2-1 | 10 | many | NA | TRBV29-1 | TGCAGCGCATTACTAGCCGGCCAGTTCTTC | CSALLAGQFF
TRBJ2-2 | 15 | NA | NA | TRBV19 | TGTGCCAGTAGCTTACTAGTGGGGAGCACCGGGGAGCTGTTTTTT | CASSLLVGSTGELFF
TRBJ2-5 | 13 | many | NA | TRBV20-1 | TGCAGCTACCCGGCAGGGGTTCGTGAGACCCAGTACTTC | CSYPAGVRETQYF
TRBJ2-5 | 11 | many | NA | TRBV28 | TGTGCCAGCAGCCAACAAGAGACCCAGTACTTC | CASSQQETQYF
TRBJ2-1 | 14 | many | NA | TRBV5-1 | TGCGCCAGCAGCTTGGGGGGCTCCTACAATGAGCAGTTCTTC | CASSLGGSYNEQFF
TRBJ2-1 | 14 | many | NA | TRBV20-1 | TGCAGTGCCCCTAAACGGCCCGCCTACAATGAGCAGTTCTTC | CSAPKRPAYNEQFF
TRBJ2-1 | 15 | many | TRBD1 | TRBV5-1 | TGCGCCAGCAGCCCCGGACAGGGGAAGATCAATGAGCAGTTCTTC | CASSPGQGKINEQFF
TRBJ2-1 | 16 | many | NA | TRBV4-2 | TGTGCCAGCAGCCAAGGGTTCAGAAGCTCCTACAATGAGCAGTTCTTC | CASSQGFRSSYNEQFF
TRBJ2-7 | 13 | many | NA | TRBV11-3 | TGTGCCAGCAGGAAAGAGCAGGGCTACGAGCAGTACTTC | CASRKEQGYEQYF
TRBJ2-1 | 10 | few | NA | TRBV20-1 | TGCAGTGAGCGGCACAATGAGCAGTTCTTC | CSERHNEQFF
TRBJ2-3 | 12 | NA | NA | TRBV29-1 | TGCAGCGTTACATCGGGCGCAGATACGCAGTATTTT | CSVTSGADTQYF
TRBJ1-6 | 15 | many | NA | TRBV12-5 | TGTGCTAGTGGTGCTGGGACCTTCTATAATTCACCCCTCCACTTT | CASGAGTFYNSPLHF
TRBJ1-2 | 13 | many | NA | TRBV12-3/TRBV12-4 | TGTGCCAGCAGTTTGGGCAGTAACTATGGCTACACCTTC | CASSLGSNYGYTF
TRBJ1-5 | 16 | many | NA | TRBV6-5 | TGTGCCAGCACCCCGCGTGCAGGGGCTTTAGGTCAGCCCCAGCATTTT | CASTPRAGALGQPQHF
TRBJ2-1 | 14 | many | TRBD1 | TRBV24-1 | TGTGCCACCTCCGGGACAGGGAATATCCATGAGCAGTTCTTC | CATSGTGNIHEQFF
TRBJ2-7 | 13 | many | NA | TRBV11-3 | TGTGCCAGCAGCCCCTTTCAGTACTACGAGCAGTACTTC | CASSPFQYYEQYF
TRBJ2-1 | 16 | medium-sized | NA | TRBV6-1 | TGTGCCAGCAGGGGAGGGGTAGGACAGGGTAAAAATGAGCAGTTCTTC | CASRGGVGQGKNEQFF
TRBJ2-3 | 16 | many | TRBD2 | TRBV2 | TGTGCCAGCAGCTCCTCACTAGCGGGAGGCACAGATACGCAGTATTTT | CASSSSLAGGTDTQYF
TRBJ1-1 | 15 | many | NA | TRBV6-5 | TGTGCCAGCAGTTACCCAGGGGTGGGGGACACTGAAGCTTTCTTT | CASSYPGVGDTEAFF
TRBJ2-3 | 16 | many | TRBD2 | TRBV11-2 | TGTGCCAGCAGCGAGCGTAGCGGGGGCGGCACAGATACGCAGTATTTT | CASSERSGGGTDTQYF
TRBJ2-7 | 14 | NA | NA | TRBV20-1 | TGCAGTGCTAGAGAGATAGGGATGGGGAACGAGCAGTACTTC | CSAREIGMGNEQYF
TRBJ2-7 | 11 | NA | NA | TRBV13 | TGTGCCAGCAGCTTTTCGGGCAAGGCGTACTTC | CASSFSGKAYF
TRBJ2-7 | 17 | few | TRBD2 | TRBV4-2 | TGTGCCAGCAGCCAAGGGTACTCTGAGCGGGAGGGCCGGGAGCAGTACTTC | CASSQGYSEREGREQYF
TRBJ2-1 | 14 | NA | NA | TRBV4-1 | TGCGCCAGCAGCCAACCTGGGGGGGACAATGAGCAGCTCTTC | CASSQPGGDNEQLF
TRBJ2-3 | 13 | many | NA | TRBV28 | TGTGCCACACTAGCCGGCGGCACAGATACGCAGTATTTT | CATLAGGTDTQYF
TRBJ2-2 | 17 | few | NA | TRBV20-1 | TGCAGTGCTAGAGATTCCCTCGGGGCCGCGAACACCGGGGAGCTGTTTTTT | CSARDSLGAANTGELFF
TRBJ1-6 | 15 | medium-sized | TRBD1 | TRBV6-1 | TGTGCCAGCAGTCCCCTAGCAGGGGGTAATTCACCCCTCCACTTT | CASSPLAGGNSPLHF
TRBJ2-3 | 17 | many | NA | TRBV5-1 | TGCGCCAGCAGCTTGGCGCCAGGGGGAGGTAGCACAGATACGCAGTATTTT | CASSLAPGGGSTDTQYF
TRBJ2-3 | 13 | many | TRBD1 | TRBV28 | TGTGCCAGTGGACAGGGAGGAACAGATACGCAGTATTTT | CASGQGGTDTQYF
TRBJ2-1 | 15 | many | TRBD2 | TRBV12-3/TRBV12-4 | TGTGCCAGCAGCAGTGCCCTAGCGGGAGTGAGTGAGCAGTTCTTC | CASSSALAGVSEQFF
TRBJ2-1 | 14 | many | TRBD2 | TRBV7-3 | TGTGCCAGCAGCCGGACTAGCGGGAGTGATGAGCAGTTCTTC | CASSRTSGSDEQFF
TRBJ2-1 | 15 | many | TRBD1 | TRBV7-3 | TGTGCCAGCAGCTTACGGCAGGGGGCATACAATGAGCAGTTCTTC | CASSLRQGAYNEQFF
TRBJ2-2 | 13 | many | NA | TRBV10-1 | TGTGCCAGCAGCCCCCGAGGGACCGGGGAGCTGTTTTTT | CASSPRGTGELFF
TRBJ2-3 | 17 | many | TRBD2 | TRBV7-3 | TGTGCTAGCAGCTCACACGGACTAGCGGGGGGCGGAGATACGCAGTATTTT | CASSSHGLAGGGDTQYF
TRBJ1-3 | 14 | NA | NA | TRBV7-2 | TGTGCCAGCAGCTCTACAGGGTCTGGAAACACCATATATTTT | CASSSTGSGNTIYF